The entry below gives a single T cell receptor beta chain sequence along with its context. The entry originates in a study of blood T cell repertoires in COVID-19. The table came from immunoSEQ multiplex PCR; TCRdb's copy has only in-frame clones and leaves some out. This sample yields roughly 60,000 clones, of which roughly four fifths are seen a single time; less than 4.5% belongs to the top ten. Germline CDR1 is GTSNPN and CDR2 is SVGIG (reference sequence). J gave up 0 bases and V 2 bases, and 5 bases lay outside the gene matches. The CDR3 runs to 15 residues. The sequencing input was peripheral blood. This chain joins TRBV30 and TRBJ1-1, with TRBD1 identical over 8 bases. This receptor was obtained from a man aged 60-69 years with acute or convalescent COVID-19. Written as DNA, the CDR3 is TGTGCCTGGAGTTCCGGGGACAGGTTGAACACTGAAGCTTTCTTT. This gives the protein CAWSSGDRLNTEAFF. Full variable domain (missing parts from reference TRBV30 and TRBJ1-1): SQTIHQWPATLVQPVGSPLSLECTVEGTSNPNLYWYRQAAGRGLQLLFYSVGIGQISSEVPQNLSASRPQDRQFILSSKKLLLSDSGFYLCAWSSGDRLNTEAFFGQGTRLTVV.